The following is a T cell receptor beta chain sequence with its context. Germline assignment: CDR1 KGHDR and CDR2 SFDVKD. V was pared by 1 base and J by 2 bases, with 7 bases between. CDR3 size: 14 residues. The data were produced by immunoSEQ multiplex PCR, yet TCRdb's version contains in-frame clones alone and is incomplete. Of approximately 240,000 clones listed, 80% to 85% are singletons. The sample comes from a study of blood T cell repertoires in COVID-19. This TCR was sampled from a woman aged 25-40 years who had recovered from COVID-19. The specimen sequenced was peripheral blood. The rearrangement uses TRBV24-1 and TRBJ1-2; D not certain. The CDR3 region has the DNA TGTGCCACCAGTGATTTTGAGGGAAACTATGGCTACACCTTC. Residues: CATSDFEGNYGYTF.